This T cell receptor beta chain appears in the sequencing data of a study of cytomegalovirus exposure and HLA in healthy donors. Points from the study as a whole: Across donors, presence/absence analyses took sequencing depth to be roughly uniform. Per a prior analysis, the majority of TCR beta V segments were productive roughly 90% or roughly 30% of the time. In a later analysis, V- and J-gene trimming of beta chains associated with a DCLRE1C missense variant, replicated independently.

The V gene end was trimmed by 1 base and the J gene end by 2 bases; junction bases not matched to a gene: 7. Germline CDR1 SGHAT, CDR2 FQNNGV. The CDR3 length is 16 residues. In its sample, this clone was seen a few times. Its antigen is still unknown. The PCR was carried out with 60 Vbeta primers and 13 Jbeta primers. Sequenced by immunoSEQ multiplex PCR; TCRdb stores in-frame clones only, minus some. The sample lists about 160,000 clones; around three quarters were seen once. What was sequenced was PBMCs. This chain links TRBV11-2 with TRBJ2-7; 8 bases align to TRBD1. This sequence originates from a middle-aged man in good health and CMV-seropositive. CDR3 sequence reads: CASSLAGGVPTYEQYF. Here the CDR3 DNA reads TGTGCCAGCAGCTTAGCAGGGGGCGTCCCCACCTACGAGCAGTACTTC.